This T cell receptor (beta chain) was captured by sequencing in a study of PD-L1 blockade in urothelial cancer. Produced via immunoSEQ multiplex PCR; TCRdb's table is partial and in-frame only. Of around 100,000 clones listed, around 85% are singletons. V was clipped by 4 bases and J by 7 bases, with 20 bases between them. The length of the CDR3 is 15 residues. Germline V lookup: CDR1 MDHEN, CDR2 SYDVKM. The sequence was collected from a man aged 45-65 years with urothelial cancer. The input for sequencing was PBMCs, taken around atezolizumab (anti-PD-L1) treatment. The rearrangement joins TRBV28 to TRBJ2-7; tentatively, D is TRBD2 (6 bases). CDR3 residues: CASSSPGGLAREQYF. The CDR3 DNA is TGTGCCAGCAGTTCCCCAGGCGGTCTAGCGCGGGAGCAGTACTTC. The full variable domain, completed using reference TRBV28 and TRBJ2-7, is DVKVTQSSRYLVKRTGEKVFLECVQDMDHENMFWYRQDPGLGLRLIYFSYDVKMKEKGDIPEGYSVSREKKERFSLILESASTNQTSMYLCASSSPGGLAREQYFGPGTRLTVT.